Listed below are T cell receptor beta chains from one sample, sequenced in a study of shared clonotypes between healthy human individuals. Measured with immunoSEQ multiplex PCR; TCRdb has only the in-frame clones, and not every one. The sample shows around 100,000 clones, 67% of them seen only once. What was sequenced was memory CD8+ T cells sorted from blood. These receptors all stem from a man aged 25-45 years in good health. The CDR3 runs from the conserved cysteine through the conserved F or W. The D gene is left open where the match is weak. The size field is filled for only some rows; it gives once, few, many or a size class.

cdr3_aa | cdr3_nt | d_call | j_call | v_call | clone_size
CASMGLAGSDIQYF | TGCGCCAGCATGGGACTAGCGGGAAGTGACATTCAGTACTTC | TRBD2 | TRBJ2-4 | TRBV10-2 | many
CASRPDRVGNTIYF | TGTGCCAGCAGACCCGACCGAGTAGGAAACACCATATATTTT | - | TRBJ1-3 | TRBV7-6 | once
CATSRFTSGSETQYF | TGTGCCACCAGCAGGTTTACTAGCGGGAGTGAGACCCAGTACTTC | TRBD2 | TRBJ2-5 | TRBV15 | many
CSVGSDTEAFF | TGCAGCGTTGGTAGCGACACTGAAGCTTTCTTT | - | TRBJ1-1 | TRBV29-1 | -
CASSGLAGEDTGELFF | TGTGCCAGCAGTGGACTAGCGGGAGAAGACACCGGGGAGCTGTTTTTT | TRBD2 | TRBJ2-2 | TRBV25-1 | -
CASSEAGAGNTEAFF | TGTGCCAGCAGCGAGGCAGGGGCTGGAAACACTGAAGCTTTCTTT | - | TRBJ1-1 | TRBV9 | few
CASSHPNRGNEKLFF | TGCGCCAGCAGCCACCCAAATCGGGGAAATGAAAAACTGTTTTTT | - | TRBJ1-4 | TRBV4-1 | -
CASRRLAGGPLRDTQYF | TGTGCCAGCAGGAGATTAGCGGGAGGGCCGTTAAGAGATACGCAGTATTTT | TRBD2 | TRBJ2-3 | TRBV2 | -
CAWGTVNLEKLFF | TGTGCCTGGGGGACAGTCAATCTTGAAAAACTGTTTTTT | TRBD1 | TRBJ1-4 | TRBV30 | -
CASRERETQYF | TGTGCCAGCAGAGAGAGAGAGACCCAGTACTTC | - | TRBJ2-5 | TRBV28 | -
CASSPIEGTNRNTEAFF | TGTGCCAGCAGCCCAATAGAGGGTACAAACAGGAACACTGAAGCTTTCTTT | - | TRBJ1-1 | TRBV7-9 | once
CASSVWGQTYEQYF | TGTGCCAGCAGCGTTTGGGGACAGACCTACGAGCAGTACTTC | TRBD1 | TRBJ2-7 | TRBV7-8 | -
CASSAWTGGNEQFF | TGTGCCAGCAGCGCCTGGACAGGGGGCAATGAGCAGTTCTTC | TRBD1 | TRBJ2-1 | TRBV9 | -
CASSLILQGRLYEKLFF | TGTGCCAGCAGTTTAATCCTCCAGGGACGGTTATATGAAAAACTGTTTTTT | - | TRBJ1-4 | TRBV28 | -